This TCR beta chain was identified in a study of blood T cells in healthy people across ages. Study-wide results and limits: More naive CD4+ cells and higher diversity marked long-lived donors relative to aged donors. Strongly correlated with naive T cell percentage was TCR beta diversity.

With 6 bases clipped from V and 8 bases from J, the junction kept 10 bases outside the gene matches. The CDR3 consists of 15 residues. Isolation per sample recovered at least 6 million PBMCs. This clonotype was detected ten times or more. The antigen remains unidentified. The second PCR ran roughly 6 to 11 cycles with a sample-barcoded 5' primer and J-beta primers. TCRdb used MiXCR to reprocess the 5' RACE reads, holding one entry per CDR3 protein. Found here are about a million distinct CDR3 sequences, 35% to 40% of them singletons; the top ten hold under 15%. The chain is built from TRBV12-3 or TRBV12-4 and TRBJ2-1; TRBD1 matches 10 bases. This receptor was obtained from a man between 18 and 35 years old in good health. The sample consisted of blood. CDR3 DNA sequence: TGTGCCAGCAGGCCCCGACAGGGGGCAAAAGATGAGCAGTTCTTC. It translates to CASRPRQGAKDEQFF.